This T cell receptor beta chain was sequenced for a study of early stage breast cancer tumors (TCRdb year 2017). General notes on the study: Of the approximately 15 invasive breast tumors, roughly eleven were found to be estrogen receptor-positive, progesterone receptor-positive and HER2-negative. About 65% of the 12 ER+/PR+/HER2- tumors were invasive ductal carcinomas, while the other four were invasive lobular carcinomas. On average, each sample got 7.5 to 10-fold read coverage. Across all samples, about 2.9 million templates representing around 1 million unique clonotypes were detected. The study at large found these results: Enriched TCRB sequences shared across patients were found to be mostly commonly generated sequences that were unlikely to play an important role in the tumor microenvironment. Sequencing bulk genomic DNA from unsorted cells could not capture chain pairing or functional markers like CD4, CD8 and FOXP3. Because the cohort was small, analysis by tumor subtype was not possible. Repertoires from blood and normal breast were more alike than repertoires from blood and tumor, and in about 85% of the 16 patients, comparing each tissue with blood separated tumor from normal. Compared with adjacent normal breast tissue, tumors had higher clonality and roughly 2.5-fold greater T cell density.

In regard to this clone: The target of this receptor is not known. The record has no base qualities; no much larger clone is one base away.

There are 15 amino acids in the CDR3, from cysteine to phenylalanine inclusive. The entry retains the CDR3 DNA only, 45 bases that are in frame from base 1. Looking up the germline V gene yields CDR1 MGHRA and CDR2 YSYEKL. The germline ends are 14 bases apart after V is trimmed by 0 bases and J by 8 bases. The study profiled bulk TCR beta-chain repertoires in matched peripheral blood, tumor and adjacent normal breast tissue taken from approximately 15 patients with early-stage breast cancer. Before surgery, roughly 4.5-11 mL of whole blood was collected in EDTA tubes and processed within 2 hours. Ficoll-Paque centrifugation in SepMate-50 tubes was used to isolate peripheral blood mononuclear cells. PBMCs were cryopreserved in roughly 90% FBS with roughly 10% DMSO in aliquots of about 1.8 to 4 million cells and stored in liquid nitrogen. The Qiagen AllPrep DNA/RNA Mini kit was used for genomic DNA extraction.

Every sample was amplified as two independent genomic DNA replicates, using approximately 550 ng for blood and about 1.6 ug for tumor or normal breast. Following the manufacturer's instructions, the ImmunoSeq Intro kit was used to carry out TCRB sequencing on genomic DNA. Multiplex PCR ran about 29 cycles with proprietary primers and spike-in control sequences for absolute quantification. Single-end 150-bp reads were used to sequence an 87-bp fragment covering the CDR3 and the flanking V and J genes. Seven samples, each with two replicates, were multiplexed per lane of an Illumina MiSeq using version 3.0 chemistry. On the study's bioinformatics: Raw data were processed with the vendor's proprietary pipeline, and both replicates were merged into a single result per sample. A clonotype was defined as productive rearrangements that share the same V-gene family, CDR3 amino acid sequence and J-gene segment. To compute clonality, the normalized Shannon entropy (Pielou evenness) of TCRB abundances was subtracted from 1. T cell density was estimated as total templates divided by the number of input cells, with the number of input cells inferred from the DNA input amount. Recon with default parameters was used to estimate total repertoire diversity and clonality. A clonotype counted as tumor-enriched if its abundance in tumor exceeded 0.1% and was at least 32-fold higher than its abundance in normal breast. Not all clones reach the TCRdb copy of this immuneACCESS table, which keeps in-frame sequences only. Checked studies attribute under half of the gap to unresolved V genes and leave the rest unexplained. D and trimming come from the DNA, and the V and J calls and clone size come from that table. The sample table shows some 21,000 clones, and about 76% are seen once. The top ten clonotypes cover approximately 30% of the sample.

Sequencing was carried out using blood. This sequence was found in a person between 60 and 69 years old with breast cancer. The V and J genes are TRBV4-1 and TRBJ2-1; the D call is possibly TRBD1 or TRBD2, each sharing 5 bases. The CDR3 in this case is CASSQDVRGADEQFF. The DNA sequence reads TGCGCCAGCAGCCAAGATGTGAGGGGAGCGGATGAGCAGTTCTTC.